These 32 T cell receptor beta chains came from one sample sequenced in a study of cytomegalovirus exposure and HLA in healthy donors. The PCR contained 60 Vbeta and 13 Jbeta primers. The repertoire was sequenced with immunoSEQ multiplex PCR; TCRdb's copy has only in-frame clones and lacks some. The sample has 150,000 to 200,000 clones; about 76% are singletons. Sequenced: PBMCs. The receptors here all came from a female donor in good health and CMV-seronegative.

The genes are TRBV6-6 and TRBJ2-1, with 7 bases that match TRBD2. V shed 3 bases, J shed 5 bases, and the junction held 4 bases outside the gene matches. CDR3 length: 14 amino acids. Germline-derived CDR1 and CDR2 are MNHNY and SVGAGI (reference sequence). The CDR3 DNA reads TGTGCCAGCAGTTATGAGGGAGGGGACAATGAGCAGTTCTTC. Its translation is CASSYEGGDNEQFF.

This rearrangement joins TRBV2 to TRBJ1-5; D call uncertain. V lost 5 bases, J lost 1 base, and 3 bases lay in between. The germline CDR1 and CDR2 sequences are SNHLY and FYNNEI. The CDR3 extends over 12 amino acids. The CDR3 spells CASSQSNQPQHF. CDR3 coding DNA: TGTGCCAGCAGTCAAAGCAATCAGCCCCAGCATTTT.

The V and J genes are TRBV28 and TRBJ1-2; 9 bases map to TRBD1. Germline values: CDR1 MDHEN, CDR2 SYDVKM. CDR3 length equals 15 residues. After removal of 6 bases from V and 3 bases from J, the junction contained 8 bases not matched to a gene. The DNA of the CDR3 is TGTGCCAGCAGGGAGAACAGGGGGCCCTACTATGGCTACACCTTC. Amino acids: CASRENRGPYYGYTF.

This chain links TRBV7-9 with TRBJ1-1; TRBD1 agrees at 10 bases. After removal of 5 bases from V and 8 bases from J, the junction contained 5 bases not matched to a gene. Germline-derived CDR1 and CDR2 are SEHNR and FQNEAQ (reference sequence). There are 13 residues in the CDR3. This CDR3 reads CASSGGTGVEAFF. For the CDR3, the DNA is TGTGCCAGCAGCGGGGGGACAGGGGTCGAAGCTTTCTTT. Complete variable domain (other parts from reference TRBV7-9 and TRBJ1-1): DTGVSQNPRHKITKRGQNVTFRCDPISEHNRLYWYRQTLGQGPEFLTYFQNEAQLEKSRLLSDRFSAERPKGSFSTLEIQRTEQGDSAMYLCASSGGTGVEAFFGQGTRLTVV.

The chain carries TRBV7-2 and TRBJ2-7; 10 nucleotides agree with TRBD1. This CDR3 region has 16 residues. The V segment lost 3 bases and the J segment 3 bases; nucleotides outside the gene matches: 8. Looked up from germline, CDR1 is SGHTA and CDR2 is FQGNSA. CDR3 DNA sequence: TGTGCCAGCAGCTTTCCCACCGGGACAGGGGTCTACGAGCAGTACTTC. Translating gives CASSFPTGTGVYEQYF.

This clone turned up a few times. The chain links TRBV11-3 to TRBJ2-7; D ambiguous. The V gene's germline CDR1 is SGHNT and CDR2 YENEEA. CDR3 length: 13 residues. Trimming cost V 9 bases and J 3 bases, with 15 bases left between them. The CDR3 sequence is CASTPAQDYEQYF. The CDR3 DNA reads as TGTGCCAGTACCCCCGCCCAGGACTACGAGCAGTACTTC.

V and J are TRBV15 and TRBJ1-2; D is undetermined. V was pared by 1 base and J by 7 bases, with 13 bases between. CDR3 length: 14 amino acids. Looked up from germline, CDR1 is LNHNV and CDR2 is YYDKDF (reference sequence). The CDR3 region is CATSRGPGGGGYTF. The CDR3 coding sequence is TGTGCCACCAGCAGAGGGCCGGGTGGCGGTGGCTACACCTTC. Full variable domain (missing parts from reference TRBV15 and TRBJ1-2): DAMVIQNPRYQVTQFGKPVTLSCSQTLNHNVMYWYQQKSSQAPKLLFHYYDKDFNNEADTPDNFQSRRPNTSFCFLDIRSPGLGDTAMYLCATSRGPGGGGYTFGSGTRLTVV.

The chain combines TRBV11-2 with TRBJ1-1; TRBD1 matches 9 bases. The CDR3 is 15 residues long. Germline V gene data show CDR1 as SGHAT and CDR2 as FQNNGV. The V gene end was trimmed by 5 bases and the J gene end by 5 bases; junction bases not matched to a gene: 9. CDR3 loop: CASSPQTGGGTEAFF. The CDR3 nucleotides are TGTGCCAGCAGCCCCCAAACAGGGGGCGGGACTGAAGCTTTCTTT. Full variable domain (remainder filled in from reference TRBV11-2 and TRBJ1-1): EAGVAQSPRYKIIEKRQSVAFWCNPISGHATLYWYQQILGQGPKLLIQFQNNGVVDDSQLPKDRFSAERLKGVDSTLKIQPAKLEDSAVYLCASSPQTGGGTEAFFGQGTRLTVV.

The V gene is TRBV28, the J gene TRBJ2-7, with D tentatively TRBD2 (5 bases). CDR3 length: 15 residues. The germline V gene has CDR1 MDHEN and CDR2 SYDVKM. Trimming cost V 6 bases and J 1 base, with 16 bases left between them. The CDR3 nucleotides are TGTGCCAGCAGCCCTCCCCAAGGAGGTTCCTACGAGCAGTACTTC. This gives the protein CASSPPQGGSYEQYF.

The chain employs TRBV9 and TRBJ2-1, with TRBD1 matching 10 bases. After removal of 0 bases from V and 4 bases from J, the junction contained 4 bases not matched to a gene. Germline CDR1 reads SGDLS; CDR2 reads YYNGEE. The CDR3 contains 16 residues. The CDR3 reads CASSVEGQGDYNEQFF. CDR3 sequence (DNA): TGTGCCAGCAGCGTAGAAGGACAGGGGGATTACAATGAGCAGTTCTTC.

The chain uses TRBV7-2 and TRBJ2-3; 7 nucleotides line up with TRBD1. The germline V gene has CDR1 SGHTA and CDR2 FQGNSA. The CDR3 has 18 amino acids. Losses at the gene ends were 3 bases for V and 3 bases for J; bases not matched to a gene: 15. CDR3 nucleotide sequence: TGTGCCAGCAGCTTCCTACTGGGACAGTTCCTTCCAACAGATACGCAGTATTTT. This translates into CASSFLLGQFLPTDTQYF.

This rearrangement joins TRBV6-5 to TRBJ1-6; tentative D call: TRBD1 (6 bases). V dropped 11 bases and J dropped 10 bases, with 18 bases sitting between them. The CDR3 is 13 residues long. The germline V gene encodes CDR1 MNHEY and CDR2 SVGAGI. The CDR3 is CASQLGGASPLHF. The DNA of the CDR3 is TGTGCCTCCCAGTTGGGGGGGGCGTCACCCCTCCACTTT.

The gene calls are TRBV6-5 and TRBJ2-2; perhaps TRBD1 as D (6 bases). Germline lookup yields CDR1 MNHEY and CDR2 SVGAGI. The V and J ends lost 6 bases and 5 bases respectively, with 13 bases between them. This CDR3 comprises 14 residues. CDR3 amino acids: CASRVDRLTGELFF. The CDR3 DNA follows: TGTGCCAGCAGGGTGGACAGACTGACCGGGGAGCTGTTTTTT.

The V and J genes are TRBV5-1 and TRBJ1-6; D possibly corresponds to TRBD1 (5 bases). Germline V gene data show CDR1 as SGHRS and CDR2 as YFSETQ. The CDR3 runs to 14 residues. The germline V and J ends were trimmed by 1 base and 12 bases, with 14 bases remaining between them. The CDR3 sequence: CASSLSGYTIPLHF. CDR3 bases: TGCGCCAGCAGCTTGTCAGGGTACACTATACCCCTCCACTTT.

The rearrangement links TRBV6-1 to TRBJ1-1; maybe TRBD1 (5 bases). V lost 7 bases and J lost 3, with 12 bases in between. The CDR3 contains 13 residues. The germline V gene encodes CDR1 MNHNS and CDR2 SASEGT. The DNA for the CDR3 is TGTGCCAGCACCTGGACCAGGGACACTGAAGCTTTCTTT. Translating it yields CASTWTRDTEAFF.

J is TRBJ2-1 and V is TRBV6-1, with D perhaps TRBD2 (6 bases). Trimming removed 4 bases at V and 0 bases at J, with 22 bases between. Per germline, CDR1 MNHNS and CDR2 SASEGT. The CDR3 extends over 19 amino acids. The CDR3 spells CASSGTMGTGTGSYNEQFF. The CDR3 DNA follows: TGTGCCAGCAGTGGTACGATGGGTACCGGGACTGGCTCCTACAATGAGCAGTTCTTC.

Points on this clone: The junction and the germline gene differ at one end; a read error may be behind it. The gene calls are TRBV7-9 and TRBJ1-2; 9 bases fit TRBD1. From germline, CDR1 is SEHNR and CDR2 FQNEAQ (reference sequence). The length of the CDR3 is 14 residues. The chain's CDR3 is CSSARGQGNYGYTF. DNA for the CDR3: TGTTCCAGTGCGAGGGGACAGGGAAACTATGGCTACACCTTC.

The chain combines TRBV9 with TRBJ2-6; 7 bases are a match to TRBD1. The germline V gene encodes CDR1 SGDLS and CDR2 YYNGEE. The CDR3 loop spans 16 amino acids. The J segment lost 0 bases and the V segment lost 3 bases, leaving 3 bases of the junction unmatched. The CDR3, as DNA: TGTGCCAGCAGCGATCGACAGGGCTCTGGGGCCAACGTCCTGACTTTC. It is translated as CASSDRQGSGANVLTF.

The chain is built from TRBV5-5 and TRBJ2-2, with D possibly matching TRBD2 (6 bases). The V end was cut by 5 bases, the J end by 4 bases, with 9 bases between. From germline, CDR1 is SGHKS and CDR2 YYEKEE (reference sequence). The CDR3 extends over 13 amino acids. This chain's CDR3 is CASRQGGTGELFF. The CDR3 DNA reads TGTGCCAGCAGGCAGGGAGGCACCGGGGAGCTGTTTTTT.

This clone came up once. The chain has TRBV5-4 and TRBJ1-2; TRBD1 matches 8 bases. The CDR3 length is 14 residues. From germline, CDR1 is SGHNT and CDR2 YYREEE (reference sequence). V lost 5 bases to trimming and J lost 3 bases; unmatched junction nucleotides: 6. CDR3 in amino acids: CASRSPGGDYGYTF. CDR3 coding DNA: TGTGCCAGCAGGTCGCCAGGGGGCGACTATGGCTACACCTTC. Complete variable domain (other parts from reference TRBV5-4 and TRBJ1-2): ETGVTQSPTHLIKTRGQQVTLRCSSQSGHNTVSWYQQALGQGPQFIFQYYREEENGRGNFPPRFSGLQFPNYSSELNVNALELDDSALYLCASRSPGGDYGYTFGSGTRLTVV.

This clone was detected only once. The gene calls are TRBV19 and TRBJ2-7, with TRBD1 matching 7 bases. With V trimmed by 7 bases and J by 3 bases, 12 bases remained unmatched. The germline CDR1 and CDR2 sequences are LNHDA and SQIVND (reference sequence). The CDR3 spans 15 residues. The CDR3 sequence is CASNTATGSGYEQYF. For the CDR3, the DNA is TGTGCCAGTAACACTGCGACAGGGAGCGGCTACGAGCAGTACTTC.

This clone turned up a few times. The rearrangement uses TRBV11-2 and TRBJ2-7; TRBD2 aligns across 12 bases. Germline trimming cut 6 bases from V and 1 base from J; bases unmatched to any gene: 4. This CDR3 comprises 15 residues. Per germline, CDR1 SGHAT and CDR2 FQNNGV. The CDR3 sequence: CASSQTSGGSYEQYF. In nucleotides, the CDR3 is TGTGCCAGCAGTCAGACTAGCGGGGGTTCCTACGAGCAGTACTTC.

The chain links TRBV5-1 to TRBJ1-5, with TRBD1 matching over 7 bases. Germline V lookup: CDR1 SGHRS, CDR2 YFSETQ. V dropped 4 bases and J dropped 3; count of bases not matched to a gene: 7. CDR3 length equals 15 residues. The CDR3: CASSPTTGANQPQHF. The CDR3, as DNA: TGCGCCAGCAGCCCCACTACAGGGGCCAATCAGCCCCAGCATTTT.

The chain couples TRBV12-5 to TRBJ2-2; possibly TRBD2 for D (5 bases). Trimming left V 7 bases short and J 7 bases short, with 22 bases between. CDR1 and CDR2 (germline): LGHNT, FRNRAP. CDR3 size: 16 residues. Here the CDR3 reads CASAPLAGIVSGELFF. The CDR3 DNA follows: TGTGCTAGTGCCCCTCTAGCCGGGATAGTAAGCGGGGAGCTGTTTTTT.

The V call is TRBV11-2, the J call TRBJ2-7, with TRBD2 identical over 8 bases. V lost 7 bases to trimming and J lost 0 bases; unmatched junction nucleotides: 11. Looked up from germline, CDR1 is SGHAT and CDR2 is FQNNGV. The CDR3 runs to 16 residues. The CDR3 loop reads CASTSAGGDLSYEQYF. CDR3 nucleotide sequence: TGTGCCAGCACTAGTGCGGGGGGAGACCTCTCCTACGAGCAGTACTTC.

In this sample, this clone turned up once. The CDR3 region has the DNA TGTGCCAGCAGCTTAGTGGGGGGCGGGACAGGGTCCCACAATGAGCAGTTCTTC. Protein sequence: CASSLVGGGTGSHNEQFF. J is TRBJ2-1 and V is TRBV7-9; 9 bases agree with TRBD1. V shed 1 base, J shed 5 bases, and the junction held 12 bases outside the gene matches. The CDR3 covers 18 residues. In germline, CDR1 is SEHNR, CDR2 FQNEAQ (reference sequence).

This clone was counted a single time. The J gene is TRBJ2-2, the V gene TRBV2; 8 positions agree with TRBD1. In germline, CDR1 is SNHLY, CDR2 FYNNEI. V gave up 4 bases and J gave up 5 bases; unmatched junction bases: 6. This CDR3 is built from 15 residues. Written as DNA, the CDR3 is TGTGCCAGCAGTGGAGGGGGACAGGTAACCGGGGAGCTGTTTTTT. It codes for CASSGGGQVTGELFF.

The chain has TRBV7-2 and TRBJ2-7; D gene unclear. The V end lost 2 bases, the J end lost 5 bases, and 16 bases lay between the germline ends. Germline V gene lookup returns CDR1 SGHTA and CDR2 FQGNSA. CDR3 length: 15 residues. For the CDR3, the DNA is TGTGCCAGCAGCTTATTCTCCCTAGTTAGCCACGAGCAGTACTTC. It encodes CASSLFSLVSHEQYF.

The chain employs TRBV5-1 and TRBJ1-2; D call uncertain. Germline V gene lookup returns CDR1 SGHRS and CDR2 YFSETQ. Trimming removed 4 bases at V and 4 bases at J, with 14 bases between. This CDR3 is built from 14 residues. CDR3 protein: CASSRVAASYGYTF. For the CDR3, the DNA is TGCGCCAGCAGCCGGGTAGCCGCCAGCTATGGCTACACCTTC.

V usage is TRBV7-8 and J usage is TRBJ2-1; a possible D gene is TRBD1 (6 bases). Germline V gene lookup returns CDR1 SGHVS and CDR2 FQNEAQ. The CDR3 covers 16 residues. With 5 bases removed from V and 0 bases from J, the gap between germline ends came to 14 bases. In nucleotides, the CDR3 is TGTGCCAGCAGCCGACGGACAGAGAGCTCCTACAATGAGCAGTTCTTC. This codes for CASSRRTESSYNEQFF.

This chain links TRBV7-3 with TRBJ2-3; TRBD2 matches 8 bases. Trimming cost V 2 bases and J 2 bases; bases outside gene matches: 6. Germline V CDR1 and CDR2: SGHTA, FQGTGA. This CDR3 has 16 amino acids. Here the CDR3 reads CASSLDRGGYTDTQYF. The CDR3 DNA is TGTGCCAGCAGCTTAGATCGGGGGGGATACACAGATACGCAGTATTTT.

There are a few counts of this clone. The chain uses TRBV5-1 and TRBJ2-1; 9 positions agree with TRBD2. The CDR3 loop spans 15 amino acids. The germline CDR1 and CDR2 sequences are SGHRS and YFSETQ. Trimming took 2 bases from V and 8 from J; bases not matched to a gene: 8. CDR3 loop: CASSFGLAGNDEQFF. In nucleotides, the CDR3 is TGCGCCAGCAGCTTCGGTCTAGCGGGGAACGATGAGCAGTTCTTC.